This TCR beta chain was observed in a study of T cell responses to AZD1222 COVID-19 vaccine. Study-wide findings and caveats: Mapped onto spike, vaccine-associated CD4 TCRs spanned it and were dominant at 160-218 and 743-854. Most donors were white British, females outnumbered males, and clonal diversity was possibly underestimated. Just five or six AZD1222 recipients tested seropositive at baseline. All repertoire sampling was performed exclusively after the peak T cell response.

V lost 4 bases, J lost 8 bases, and 5 bases stayed unmatched. CDR1 is MDHEN, CDR2 SYDVKM, per germline. The CDR3 spans 13 residues. Only in-frame clones appear in the TCRdb table, and some are missing; sequencing was by immunoSEQ multiplex PCR. The sample consists of 100,000 to 120,000 clones, about nine tenths of them appearing once. This clone was counted a few times. Its specificity is unknown. Material: peripheral blood, obtained on day 0 of AZD1222 vaccination. The receptor's source is an adult in good health. V is TRBV28 and J is TRBJ1-2; 9 positions match TRBD1. The CDR3: CASSSYRGHGYTF. The CDR3 nucleotides read TGTGCCAGCAGTTCCTACAGGGGGCACGGCTACACCTTC.